The text below deals with one T cell receptor (beta chain). The CDR3 extends 3 residues past the end of the read, so its final part is completed from the germline J gene. TCR beta CDR3 amplified by multiplex PCR from roughly 1,300 ng genomic DNA. Repertoires were generated with immunoSEQ multiplex PCR, while TCRdb's copy carries only in-frame clones and drops some. The sample shows tens of thousands of clones, and more than 8.5% sits with its ten largest clones. The sample is drawn from a study of T cells in women clearing cervical HPV infection. This CDR3 contains 15 residues. Looked up from germline, CDR1 is SNHLY and CDR2 is FYNNEI. With 4 bases clipped from V and 2 bases from J, the junction kept 2 bases outside the gene matches.

The source of this sequence is a woman between 18 and 70 years old with a cervical HPV16 infection that either progressed to CIN3+ or cleared (not recorded which). The sample was blood buffy coat. The chain is built from TRBV2 and TRBJ1-5; 10 nucleotides line up with TRBD1. Partial CDR3 DNA: TGTGCCAGCAGTGTAGGGACAGGGGGCAATCAGCCC. As protein: CASSVGTGGNQP. The entire CDR3 protein reads CASSVGTGGNQPQHF. The entire variable domain, with the rest obtained from reference TRBV2 and TRBJ1-5, is as follows: EPEVTQTPSHQVTQMGQEVILRCVPISNHLYFYWYRQILGQKVEFLVSFYNNEISEKSEIFDDQFSVERPDGSNFTLKIRSTKLEDSAMYFCASSVGTGGNQPQHFGDGTRLSIL.